The entry that follows covers one T cell receptor (beta chain) sequence. Source study methods: From reference gene primer amplification, estimates of nucleated cell counts were derived. Assay used: immunoSEQ multiplex PCR; TCRdb lists only in-frame clones, some missing. V, J and clone size reflect that table, while D and trimming were determined from the DNA. The sample holds some 180,000 clones, approximately 80% seen once. Trimming cost V 1 base and J 6 bases, with 7 bases left between them. CDR3 length: 13 residues. CDR1 is MGHRA and CDR2 is YSYEKL in the germline V gene. The entry originates in a study of blood T cell repertoires in COVID-19. About the research overall: Whether acute or convalescent, the COVID-19 samples came from the United States, Italy and Spain.

Sequenced input: peripheral blood. This rearrangement joins TRBV4-1 to TRBJ2-1; D uncertain. This receptor was identified in a woman aged 40 to 55 with COVID-19, enrolled during active disease. The CDR3 protein is CASSQVMANEQFF. CDR3 DNA sequence: TGCGCCAGCAGCCAAGTAATGGCCAATGAGCAGTTCTTC.